This T cell receptor beta chain emerged from a study of T cell responses to AZD1222 COVID-19 vaccine (dated by TCRdb to 2020 to 2022). Study-wide context: A total of about 230 trial participants underwent TCR sequencing, of whom around 200 received two doses of AZD1222 and approximately 25 received two doses of the MenACWY control vaccine. Trial participants were enrolled into age subgroups of 18-55, 56-69 and 70-plus years, which contained approximately 150, 28 and 58 TCR-sequenced participants, respectively.

As for this clone: The antigen it recognizes is unknown. No much larger clonotype is one base removed from it; base qualities were not supplied.

Here is what the overall study found, with its caveats: Vaccine-associated CD4 TCRs spanned the whole spike protein, with dominant responses in regions 160-218 and 743-854. Nearly half of unique spike-specific TCRs reportedly recognized epitopes outside regions mutated in the B.1.351 and B.1.1.7 variants. In the small 56-69-year group, the increase in depth fell short of significance, most likely because of low power. Conclusions about previously exposed vaccinees are limited because only six or seven AZD1222 recipients were SARS-CoV-2 seropositive at baseline. After two AZD1222 doses, spike-specific TCR breadth and depth were significantly higher than at day 0 and than in MenACWY recipients. Most participants were white British and females outnumbered males, and the authors suggested that clonal diversity may have been underestimated. Because no day 14 peak-response samples were available, the repertoires could be characterized only after the peak T cell response.

V is shortened by 4 bases, J by 7 bases, and the region joining them spans 17 bases. The germline V gene (reference sequence) sets CDR1 to LNHDA and CDR2 to SQIVND. The CDR3 contains 15 residues, cysteine and phenylalanine counted. Only the CDR3 DNA stays, 45 bases, in frame from base 1. The CDR3 regions of human TCRbeta chains were analyzed by immunosequencing. The study's own analysis went as follows. Repertoire TCRs were matched against a reference library of SARS-CoV-2-specific TCRs generated with the MIRA antigen-specificity platform. Breadth was defined as the fraction of unique TCRs that were SARS-CoV-2-associated. Depth was defined as the fraction of total T cells that were SARS-CoV-2-associated. Using the MIRA data, every spike-specific TCR was mapped to the spike region that the TCR reacted to and assigned to either a CD4 or a CD8 class. Log10-transformed breadth and depth values were compared by one-way ANOVA with Sidak's multiple comparisons tests. In TCRdb, the immuneACCESS table is reduced to in-frame sequences with V and J assigned. These tables do not hold every clone; where another copy was compared, an unresolved V gene accounts for under half, and the others remain unexplained. V and J calls and clone size are given by that table; D and trimming were obtained from the DNA. The sample contains about 180,000 clones, 85% to 95% of them found a single time. About 1.5% of the sample goes to the ten largest clones.

The sample's time point, from its label and the paper: about 28 days (+/-7) after the second vaccine dose. AZD1222 recipients with second doses at about 4 weeks or about 12 weeks were pooled, because spike-specific TCR depth and breadth did not differ between schedules. Vaccinee samples came from UK trials COV001 and COV002, including a single-blind randomized controlled phase 2/3 trial of AZD1222 (ChAdOx1 nCoV-19) in healthy adults. Trial participant PBMC samples were collected at day 0 and day 28 after the second dose for TCRbeta chain sequencing. The chain is encoded by TRBV19 joined to TRBJ2-4, and the D gene may be TRBD1, 6 bases matching. The sequencing here drew on peripheral blood, taken 28 days after the second AZD1222 dose. This clonotype was obtained from an adult who received the AZD1222 COVID-19 vaccine. The encoded CDR3 is CASSSGGQLVNIQYF. The DNA reads TGTGCCAGTAGTAGCGGTGGACAGCTCGTTAACATTCAGTACTTC.